The 27 T cell receptor beta chains listed next were all sequenced from one sample in a study of beta chain features in type 1 diabetes (dated by TCRdb to 2017 to 2018). What the authors observed across the whole study: A moderate but significant shortening of TCRB CDR3 length was observed in type 1 diabetes patients in all four CD4+ subsets.

Libraries were made using the immunoSEQ multiplex PCR assay. The High Capacity cDNA Reverse Transcription Kit was used to reverse transcribe all of the isolated RNA, meaning that expressed TCRB transcripts were what got sequenced. TCRdb took over this immuneACCESS table, retaining in-frame rearrangements with V and J assigned. Such tables are incomplete; in checked studies, under half of the missing clones stem from an unresolved V gene, and the remainder is unexplained. This sample has 600,000 or so clones in its table, and over 12% of those were observed once. The ten largest clones capture approximately 0.043% of the sample. The antigens for these receptors are not known. The specimen was naive CD4+ T cells from blood. The cell subset or site label for this specimen denotes: true naive CD4+ T cells. These receptors were collected from a young man with type 1 diabetes.

The J gene is TRBJ2-2, the V gene TRBV6-5, with a tentative D call TRBD2 (6 bases). The V end lost 5 bases, the J end lost 8 bases, and 6 bases lay between the germline ends. There are 11 residues in the CDR3. Germline assignment: CDR1 MNHEY and CDR2 SVGAGI. This chain's CDR3 is CASSRGGELFF. DNA for the CDR3: TGTGCCAGCAGTCGGGGGGGGGAGCTGTTTTTT.

This clone has only a few counts. The chain employs TRBV18 and TRBJ2-2; 7 bases match TRBD1. CDR3 length: 16 residues. The J segment lost 0 bases and the V segment lost 3 bases, leaving 4 bases of the junction unmatched. Germline CDR1 reads KGHSH; CDR2 reads LQKENI. The CDR3 region is CASSPVGTANTGELFF. CDR3 bases: TGTGCCAGCTCACCGGTCGGGACAGCGAACACCGGGGAGCTGTTTTTT.

The chain combines TRBV27 with TRBJ1-5; the D is unclear. CDR1 and CDR2 from the germline V gene are MNHEY and SMNVEV (reference sequence). V lost 4 bases, J lost 4 bases, and 8 bases lay in between. The CDR3 has 13 amino acids. The DNA for the CDR3 is TGTGCCAGCAGTTCCAGGATAAATCAGCCCCAGCATTTT. This translates into CASSSRINQPQHF.

The rearrangement links TRBV30 to TRBJ2-1; 7 nucleotides line up with TRBD2. V lost 4 bases and J lost 9; bases outside the gene matches: 15. This CDR3 spans 15 amino acids. Per germline, CDR1 GTSNPN and CDR2 SVGIG (reference sequence). The CDR3 nucleotides are TGTGCCTGGAATCGCCGCGGGGTCAGGGAGGGTGAGCAGTTCTTC. Amino acids: CAWNRRGVREGEQFF.

The genes are TRBV7-2 and TRBJ2-2, with D unclear. Deletions cut 1 base from V and 6 bases from J, with 3 bases between. Per germline, CDR1 SGHTA and CDR2 FQGNSA. This CDR3 is built from 12 residues. The DNA for the CDR3 is TGTGCCAGCAGCTTAGATCCCGGGGAGCTGTTTTTT. It codes for CASSLDPGELFF.

There are a few counts of this clone. The gene calls are TRBV28 and TRBJ2-3; 7 bases are a match to TRBD2. V lost 4 bases, J lost 2 bases, and 9 bases stayed unmatched. CDR3 length: 16 amino acids. Germline CDR1 and CDR2: MDHEN and SYDVKM. The chain's CDR3 is CASSSMRGSSTDTQYF. Here the CDR3 DNA reads TGTGCCAGCAGTTCTATGCGCGGGAGTTCCACAGATACGCAGTATTTT.

The rearrangement joins TRBV6-5 to TRBJ1-6; weak D call: TRBD1 (5 bases). The CDR3 has 15 residues. The germline V and J ends were trimmed by 0 bases and 10 bases, with 13 bases remaining between them. In germline, CDR1 is MNHEY, CDR2 SVGAGI. CDR3 in amino acids: CASSYSTTDGSPLHF. As DNA, the CDR3 is TGTGCCAGCAGTTACTCAACGACAGACGGGTCACCCCTCCACTTT.

In its sample, this clone was seen a few times. The rearrangement uses TRBV6-5 and TRBJ2-7; D is possibly TRBD1 or TRBD2 (5 bases each). Trimming removed 0 bases from V and 4 bases from J, with 13 bases in between. Germline V CDR1 and CDR2: MNHEY, SVGAGI. CDR3 length: 15 residues. CDR3 sequence reads: CASSYSGTTSYEQYF. In DNA form, the CDR3 reads TGTGCCAGCAGTTACTCGGGGACGACTTCGTACGAGCAGTACTTC.

The V and J genes are TRBV6-6 and TRBJ1-4; D is possibly TRBD1 (5 bases). This CDR3 comprises 15 residues. The V end was cut by 6 bases, the J end by 7 bases, with 18 bases between. Germline-derived CDR1 and CDR2 are MNHNY and SVGAGI (reference sequence). CDR3 DNA sequence: TGTGCCAGCAGGGGACCCGGGACCGATTCTGAAAAACTGTTTTTT. Its translation: CASRGPGTDSEKLFF.

The chain is built from TRBV2 and TRBJ1-6, with 7 bases matching TRBD1. V trimming: 3 bases; J trimming: 9 bases; junction bases outside the gene matches: 11. Germline CDR1 is SNHLY and CDR2 is FYNNEI. The CDR3 consists of 16 residues. CDR3 sequence: CASSETKGSGGSPLHF. CDR3 nucleotide sequence: TGTGCCAGCAGTGAGACGAAGGGTTCAGGGGGTTCACCCCTCCACTTT.

The chain links TRBV30 to TRBJ1-5, with 9 bases fitting TRBD1. Germline CDR1 is GTSNPN and CDR2 is SVGIG (reference sequence). The CDR3 consists of 15 residues. V lost 5 bases to trimming and J lost 6 bases; unmatched junction nucleotides: 11. CDR3: CAWEPGQGAVQPQHF. The CDR3 region has the DNA TGTGCCTGGGAACCGGGACAGGGTGCGGTTCAGCCCCAGCATTTT.

This chain connects TRBV5-4 to TRBJ2-7; D may be TRBD2 (6 bases). The CDR3 runs to 15 residues. Germline values: CDR1 SGHNT, CDR2 YYREEE (reference sequence). V was shortened by 3 bases and J by 8 bases, with 21 bases between the two germline ends. CDR3 amino acids: CASSSSGVARNQQYF. The DNA of the CDR3 is TGTGCCAGCAGCTCCTCGGGAGTAGCGAGAAATCAGCAGTACTTC.

There are a few counts of this clone. The chain recombines TRBV5-1 with TRBJ2-5, with no clear D. With 0 bases removed from V and 0 bases from J, the gap between germline ends came to 9 bases. CDR3 length: 15 residues. Per germline, CDR1 SGHRS and CDR2 YFSETQ. The CDR3 sequence is CASSLATSNQETQYF. CDR3 DNA: TGCGCCAGCAGCTTGGCGACTTCGAACCAAGAGACCCAGTACTTC.

This clone turned up a few times. V gene TRBV4-3 combines with J gene TRBJ1-2, with unresolved D. Trimming removed 1 base at V and 4 bases at J, with 19 bases between. This CDR3 has 17 residues. Germline CDR1 LGHNA, CDR2 YSLEER. The DNA for the CDR3 is TGCGCCAGCAGCCAAGTACGGGGTTCAACAGATTTCTATGGCTACACCTTC. As protein: CASSQVRGSTDFYGYTF.

V and J are TRBV30 and TRBJ2-1, with 9 bases matching TRBD1. The CDR3 has 14 residues. V lost 5 bases to trimming and J lost 4 bases; unmatched junction nucleotides: 6. CDR1 GTSNPN and CDR2 SVGIG come from the germline V gene (reference sequence). This CDR3 reads CAWAVQGAYNEQFF. Here the CDR3 DNA reads TGTGCCTGGGCTGTACAGGGGGCTTACAATGAGCAGTTCTTC.

The chain links TRBV7-2 to TRBJ2-1; 7 bases agree with TRBD2. CDR1 SGHTA and CDR2 FQGNSA come from the germline V gene. The CDR3 consists of 16 residues. V lost 2 bases and J lost 0; bases outside the gene matches: 4. Here the CDR3 DNA reads TGTGCCAGCAGCTTAATAGGCGGGAGCTCCTACAATGAGCAGTTCTTC. It yields the protein CASSLIGGSSYNEQFF.

There are a few counts of this clone. The chain carries TRBV6-5 and TRBJ2-5; D could derive from TRBD1 or TRBD2 (5 bases each). The ends were cut back, 0 bases at V and 1 base at J, with 6 bases in the middle. The CDR3 length is 14 residues. Per the germline V gene, CDR1 is MNHEY and CDR2 is SVGAGI. The CDR3 DNA follows: TGTGCCAGCAGTTACTCGAGGGGCCAAGAGACCCAGTACTTC. This translates into CASSYSRGQETQYF.

This clone occurred a few times. The chain employs TRBV18 and TRBJ1-1; D gene uncertain. V was clipped by 0 bases and J by 1 base, with 9 bases between them. This CDR3 region has 15 residues. Germline-derived CDR1 and CDR2 are KGHSH and LQKENI. The CDR3 loop reads CASSPPGRANTEAFF. The CDR3 DNA is TGTGCCAGCTCACCACCGGGGAGGGCGAACACTGAAGCTTTCTTT.

The chain carries TRBV11-2 and TRBJ2-3; D is undetermined. V was clipped by 0 bases and J by 6 bases, with 7 bases between them. The length of the CDR3 is 13 residues. Germline V gene sequence: CDR1 SGHAT, CDR2 FQNNGV. For the CDR3, the DNA is TGTGCCAGCAGCTTAGATGTTGAGGATACGCAGTATTTT. This translates into CASSLDVEDTQYF.

This clone turned up a few times. This chain connects TRBV9 to TRBJ1-2; D unresolved. The CDR3 totals 13 residues. From germline, CDR1 is SGDLS and CDR2 YYNGEE. Trimming took off 0 bases at V and 4 bases at J, with 7 bases between the two ends. CDR3: CASSVGAGYGYTF. The DNA of the CDR3 is TGTGCCAGCAGCGTAGGGGCAGGCTATGGCTACACCTTC.

The rearrangement joins TRBV5-1 to TRBJ2-1; D is uncertain. This CDR3 is built from 14 residues. With 0 bases removed from V and 5 bases from J, the gap between germline ends came to 9 bases. CDR1 is SGHRS and CDR2 is YFSETQ in the germline V gene. The CDR3, as DNA: TGCGCCAGCAGCTTGGGAGGTCGGGACAATGAGCAGTTCTTC. Translating it yields CASSLGGRDNEQFF.

The chain links TRBV11-2 to TRBJ1-2, with TRBD1 matching over 12 bases. Germline lookup yields CDR1 SGHAT and CDR2 FQNNGV. The junction had 8 bases not matched to a gene; V was cut back by 5 bases and J by 7 bases. The CDR3 extends over 15 amino acids. The CDR3 region is CASSHPGTGGLGYTF. In nucleotides, the CDR3 is TGTGCCAGCAGCCACCCCGGGACAGGGGGCCTTGGCTACACCTTC.

V gene TRBV4-3 combines with J gene TRBJ1-2; D is undetermined. Germline-derived CDR1 and CDR2 are LGHNA and YSLEER. V was clipped by 1 base and J by 7 bases, with 19 bases between them. CDR3 length: 16 amino acids. The CDR3 reads CASSQGVSRAGVGYTF. The CDR3 nucleotides are TGCGCCAGCAGCCAAGGGGTATCTAGGGCCGGGGTTGGCTACACCTTC.

This clone was observed a few times. The gene calls are TRBV30 and TRBJ2-3, with unresolved D. This CDR3 contains 13 residues. Looked up from germline, CDR1 is GTSNPN and CDR2 is SVGIG (reference sequence). The V gene lost 3 bases and the J gene lost 6 bases, with 13 bases spanning the gap. CDR3 nucleotides: TGTGCCTGGAGAATTATGACGGCGGATACGCAGTATTTT. This codes for CAWRIMTADTQYF.

The V and J genes are TRBV30 and TRBJ1-1; 10 positions match TRBD1. CDR1 GTSNPN and CDR2 SVGIG come from the germline V gene (reference sequence). After removal of 3 bases from V and 6 bases from J, the junction contained 7 bases not matched to a gene. This CDR3 has 14 amino acids. CDR3 sequence: CAWRAGQGIAEAFF. CDR3 sequence (DNA): TGTGCCTGGAGGGCGGGACAGGGGATCGCTGAAGCTTTCTTT.

The chain recombines TRBV5-4 with TRBJ2-1; TRBD1 matches at 8 bases. V lost 3 bases and J lost 9; bases outside the gene matches: 8. This CDR3 contains 14 residues. Germline lookup yields CDR1 SGHNT and CDR2 YYREEE (reference sequence). In nucleotides, the CDR3 is TGTGCCAGCAGCTCAAAGGCAGGGGGCTTTGAGCAGTTCTTC. This sequence encodes CASSSKAGGFEQFF.

This clone has only a few counts. The rearrangement uses TRBV5-1 and TRBJ2-2; 7 bases fit TRBD2. Germline assignment: CDR1 SGHRS and CDR2 YFSETQ. The length of the CDR3 is 14 residues. The J segment lost 3 bases and the V segment lost 4 bases, leaving 3 bases of the junction unmatched. The CDR3 DNA follows: TGCGCCAGCAGCGTTAGCGGGCACACCGGGGAGCTGTTTTTT. Translation gives CASSVSGHTGELFF.